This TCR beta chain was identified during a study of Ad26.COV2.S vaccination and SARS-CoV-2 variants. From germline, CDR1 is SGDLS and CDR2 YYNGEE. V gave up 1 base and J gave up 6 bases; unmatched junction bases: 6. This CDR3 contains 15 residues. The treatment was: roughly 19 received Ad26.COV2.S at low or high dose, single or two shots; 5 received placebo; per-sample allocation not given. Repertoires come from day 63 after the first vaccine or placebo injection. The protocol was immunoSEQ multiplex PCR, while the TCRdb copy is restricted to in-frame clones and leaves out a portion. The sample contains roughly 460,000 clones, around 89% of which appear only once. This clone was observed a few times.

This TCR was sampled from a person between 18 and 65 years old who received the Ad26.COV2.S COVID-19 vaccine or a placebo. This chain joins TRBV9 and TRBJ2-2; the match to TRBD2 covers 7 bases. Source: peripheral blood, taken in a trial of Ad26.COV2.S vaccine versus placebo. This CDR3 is CASSVTGLDSGELFF. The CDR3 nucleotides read TGTGCCAGCAGCGTAACCGGACTAGATTCCGGGGAGCTGTTTTTT.